The rows below give T cell receptor beta chains drawn from one sample of a study of molecular identifiers for immune sequencing clone quantification. Each CDR3 protein gets one entry after TCRdb re-called the PCR reads with MiXCR. The table lists roughly 320,000 distinct CDR3 sequences, 24% of them singletons. Material: naive CD8+ T cells from blood, with Jurkat cell RNA spiked in. Receptors were obtained from a human donor in good health. Some libraries in this study had Jurkat cell RNA spiked in. Each CDR3 is given with its conserved first and last residue. D genes are given only for firm matches. Size is stated for part of the rows, as once, few or many counts, or as a class when the clone is expanded.

j_call: TRBJ2-5; clone_size: few; d_call: -; v_call: TRBV7-9; cdr3_nt: TGTGCCAGCGCCCCAACGGGGCAGGGGAGGGAGACCCAGTACTTC; cdr3_aa: CASAPTGQGRETQYF
j_call: TRBJ1-2; clone_size: many; d_call: TRBD1; v_call: TRBV6-5; cdr3_nt: TGTGCCAGCAGTCCGGATCAGGGGGGCGGCTACACCTTC; cdr3_aa: CASSPDQGGGYTF
j_call: TRBJ2-3; clone_size: few; d_call: -; v_call: TRBV14; cdr3_nt: TGTGCCAGCAGCAGAGGAGCCTACTCTAGCACAGATACGCAGTATTTT; cdr3_aa: CASSRGAYSSTDTQYF
j_call: TRBJ1-1; clone_size: many; d_call: -; v_call: TRBV5-1; cdr3_nt: TGCGCCAGCAGCTTGGTTCAGGGGTCTGAAGCTTTCTTT; cdr3_aa: CASSLVQGSEAFF
j_call: TRBJ2-3; clone_size: many; d_call: TRBD2; v_call: TRBV6-5; cdr3_nt: TGTGCCAGCAAATCGACTAGCGGAGTCACAGATACGCAGTATTTT; cdr3_aa: CASKSTSGVTDTQYF
j_call: TRBJ1-4; clone_size: many; d_call: -; v_call: TRBV20-1; cdr3_nt: TGCAGTGCTAATTTACAGGGCGGGAAACTGTTTTTT; cdr3_aa: CSANLQGGKLFF
j_call: TRBJ2-7; clone_size: -; d_call: -; v_call: TRBV7-9; cdr3_nt: TGTGCCATTCCGATTGATAGGGGGAACGAGCAGTACTTC; cdr3_aa: CAIPIDRGNEQYF
j_call: TRBJ1-2; clone_size: -; d_call: TRBD1; v_call: TRBV20-1; cdr3_nt: TGCAGTGCTAGAACAAGGGAGTCCGGGACAGCTAACTATGGCTACACCTTC; cdr3_aa: CSARTRESGTANYGYTF
j_call: TRBJ2-1; clone_size: -; d_call: -; v_call: TRBV6-5; cdr3_nt: TGTGCCAGCAGTTACGGGGGTCTCGAGCAGTTCTTC; cdr3_aa: CASSYGGLEQFF
j_call: TRBJ2-1; clone_size: -; d_call: -; v_call: TRBV13; cdr3_nt: TGTGCCAGCAGCCTAGGAGAGGGGGGGCCTTTCAATGAGCAGTTCTTC; cdr3_aa: CASSLGEGGPFNEQFF
j_call: TRBJ2-1; clone_size: few; d_call: -; v_call: TRBV19; cdr3_nt: TGTGCCACCCAAGGTCCGGGAGAAGTTGGCAATGAGCAGTTCTTC; cdr3_aa: CATQGPGEVGNEQFF
j_call: TRBJ1-5; clone_size: -; d_call: -; v_call: TRBV3-2; cdr3_nt: TGTGCCAGCAGCCAAGCCGGACAGGGTAAGGGTAGCAATCAGCCCCAGCATTTT; cdr3_aa: CASSQAGQGKGSNQPQHF
j_call: TRBJ2-7; clone_size: many; d_call: -; v_call: TRBV4-3; cdr3_nt: TGCGCCAGCAGCTCCGGCAGCGGGCGCGAGCAGTACTTC; cdr3_aa: CASSSGSGREQYF
j_call: TRBJ1-1; clone_size: -; d_call: -; v_call: TRBV29-1; cdr3_nt: TGCAGCGTTGTCCGCTCATACATGAACACTGAAGCTTTCTTT; cdr3_aa: CSVVRSYMNTEAFF
j_call: TRBJ1-5; clone_size: -; d_call: -; v_call: TRBV5-5; cdr3_nt: TGTGCCGGCGGCTTGGTGCGGGGCAGTCAGCCCCCGCGTTTT; cdr3_aa: CAGGLVRGSQPPRF
j_call: TRBJ2-1; clone_size: many; d_call: -; v_call: TRBV6-1; cdr3_nt: TGTGCCAGCAGTGAAGCGAAACAGGTACCCCACAATGAGCAGTTCTTC; cdr3_aa: CASSEAKQVPHNEQFF
j_call: TRBJ2-3; clone_size: few; d_call: -; v_call: TRBV6-5; cdr3_nt: TGTGCCAGCAGTGCCGACCTTGTGGAGACAGATACGCAGTATTTT; cdr3_aa: CASSADLVETDTQYF
j_call: TRBJ1-1; clone_size: -; d_call: TRBD1; v_call: TRBV12-3/TRBV12-4; cdr3_nt: TGTGCCAGCAGTCCCCGGACAGGGGCCCTGAACACTGAAGCTTTCTTT; cdr3_aa: CASSPRTGALNTEAFF
j_call: TRBJ2-5; clone_size: -; d_call: TRBD2; v_call: TRBV20-1; cdr3_nt: TGCAGTGCTAGCGGGAGGGATTGGTACCGAGAGACCCAGTACTTC; cdr3_aa: CSASGRDWYRETQYF
j_call: TRBJ2-3; clone_size: few; d_call: TRBD2; v_call: TRBV6-2/TRBV6-3; cdr3_nt: TGTGCCAGCAGTTACTCGGAGCGGGACAGCACAGATACGCAGTATTTT; cdr3_aa: CASSYSERDSTDTQYF
j_call: TRBJ2-7; clone_size: many; d_call: -; v_call: TRBV20-1; cdr3_nt: TGCAGTGCTAGAGATGAGGGGACCGAGCAGTACTTC; cdr3_aa: CSARDEGTEQYF
j_call: TRBJ2-5; clone_size: -; d_call: TRBD1; v_call: TRBV12-3/TRBV12-4; cdr3_nt: TGTGCCAGCAGGGATCGGGACAGGGGGCAAGAGACCCAGTACTTC; cdr3_aa: CASRDRDRGQETQYF
j_call: TRBJ2-5; clone_size: many; d_call: TRBD1; v_call: TRBV28; cdr3_nt: TGTGCCAGCAGTTTCATCATGGACAGGGGGGAGACCCAGTACTTC; cdr3_aa: CASSFIMDRGETQYF
j_call: TRBJ2-5; clone_size: few; d_call: -; v_call: TRBV11-2; cdr3_nt: TGTGCCAGCAGCTCGCTTCTCCAAGAGACCCAGTACTTC; cdr3_aa: CASSSLLQETQYF
j_call: TRBJ1-1; clone_size: many; d_call: -; v_call: TRBV6-4; cdr3_nt: TGTGCCAGCAGTGAACGGGAGTGGACTGAAGCTTTCTTT; cdr3_aa: CASSEREWTEAFF
j_call: TRBJ2-3; clone_size: -; d_call: TRBD2; v_call: TRBV4-3; cdr3_nt: TGCGCCCGCCGCCGCACCACTAGCGGGTCCCCAGATACGCAGTATTTT; cdr3_aa: CARRRTTSGSPDTQYF
j_call: TRBJ2-3; clone_size: many; d_call: TRBD2; v_call: TRBV4-3; cdr3_nt: TGCGCCAGCAGCCAAGATTCTAGCGGGTCTTTCACAGATACGCAGTATTTT; cdr3_aa: CASSQDSSGSFTDTQYF
j_call: TRBJ2-5; clone_size: -; d_call: -; v_call: TRBV21-1; cdr3_nt: TGTGCCAGCAGCAAAGAGAAGGAGCCCCAGTACTTC; cdr3_aa: CASSKEKEPQYF
j_call: TRBJ2-7; clone_size: few; d_call: -; v_call: TRBV28; cdr3_nt: TGTGCCAGCAGTTCCTACTGGGGCCTCCCCGGCGAGCAGTACTTC; cdr3_aa: CASSSYWGLPGEQYF
j_call: TRBJ2-7; clone_size: many; d_call: TRBD2; v_call: TRBV9; cdr3_nt: TGTGCCAGCAGCGCCGGGACTAGCGAGTACGAGCAGTACTTC; cdr3_aa: CASSAGTSEYEQYF
j_call: TRBJ1-5; clone_size: few; d_call: TRBD1; v_call: TRBV27; cdr3_nt: TGTGCCAGCAGTAGACAGGGTCTAAATCAGCCCCAGCATTTT; cdr3_aa: CASSRQGLNQPQHF
j_call: TRBJ2-7; clone_size: many; d_call: TRBD2; v_call: TRBV6-6; cdr3_nt: TGTGCCAGCGGGGGGGGAGGCGAGCAGTACTTC; cdr3_aa: CASGGGGEQYF
j_call: TRBJ2-6; clone_size: few; d_call: -; v_call: TRBV13; cdr3_nt: TGTGCCAGCAGCCCCCCACGAACTAGGTCTGGGGCCAACGTCCTGACTTTC; cdr3_aa: CASSPPRTRSGANVLTF
j_call: TRBJ1-5; clone_size: many; d_call: -; v_call: TRBV12-3/TRBV12-4; cdr3_nt: TGTGCCAGCGCCCTGGGACGAGGCAATCAGCCCCAGCATTTT; cdr3_aa: CASALGRGNQPQHF
j_call: TRBJ2-7; clone_size: -; d_call: -; v_call: TRBV6-5; cdr3_nt: TGTGCCAGCAGGGACGGGCTGGGAAGGCAGTACTTC; cdr3_aa: CASRDGLGRQYF
j_call: TRBJ2-3; clone_size: few; d_call: TRBD2; v_call: TRBV30; cdr3_nt: TGTGCCTGGAACCCAGCGGGAAGCACAGATACGCAGTATTTT; cdr3_aa: CAWNPAGSTDTQYF
j_call: TRBJ2-2; clone_size: -; d_call: -; v_call: TRBV27; cdr3_nt: TGTGCCAGCAGTTCCAATCGGCCCCCGGAGCTGTTTTTT; cdr3_aa: CASSSNRPPELFF